Shown below are 7 T cell receptor beta chains from a single sample sequenced in a study of regulatory T cells in long-lasting Graves disease. This sample's time point: newly diagnosed GD, antithyroid drugs for less than 3 months. Extracted RNA from PBMCs served as the source of the TCR library. With iRepertoire HTBI primers and Arm-PCR of CDR3 regions, TCR beta libraries were built. From the multiplex PCR reads, TCRdb called clonotypes with MiXCR, one entry per CDR3 protein. The sample has approximately 540,000 distinct CDR3 sequences, 12% seen once. These records were also assigned to another study, of T cells in Graves' hyperthyroidism and ophthalmopathy.

The sequences come from peripheral blood mononuclear cells (PBMCs), collected at new diagnosis, from a patient treated with antithyroid drugs. These receptors were taken from a woman in her thirties with Graves disease.

This clonotype occurred many times. The chain joins TRBV2 to TRBJ1-5; 7 nucleotides align to TRBD1. CDR1 SNHLY and CDR2 FYNNEI come from the germline V gene. The CDR3 consists of 14 residues. Unmatched junction bases numbered 6, after V lost 6 bases and J lost 4 bases. CDR3 residues: CASSETGSNQPQHF. CDR3 DNA sequence: TGTGCCAGCAGCGAGACAGGGTCAAATCAGCCCCAGCATTTT.

The chain is built from TRBV27 and TRBJ1-1; 9 bases match TRBD1. The germline CDR1 and CDR2 sequences are MNHEY and SMNVEV (reference sequence). The CDR3 extends over 16 amino acids. With V trimmed by 5 bases and J by 3 bases, 10 bases remained unmatched. CDR3 amino acids: CASSDRDRAVDTEAFF. Here the CDR3 DNA reads TGTGCCAGCAGTGACCGGGACAGGGCGGTTGACACTGAAGCTTTCTTT.

This clonotype appeared many times. This chain uses TRBV7-3 with TRBJ1-1; the match to TRBD1 covers 7 bases. The V gene end was trimmed by 5 bases and the J gene end by 7 bases; junction bases not matched to a gene: 7. The CDR3 is 13 residues long. Germline loops: CDR1 SGHTA, CDR2 FQGTGA. CDR3 in DNA: TGTGCCAGCAGCCGCGACAGGGCTGGTGAAGCTTTCTTT. It codes for CASSRDRAGEAFF.

This clonotype occurred many times. The CDR3 reads CASNGGGRGEQFF. The DNA of the CDR3 is TGTGCCAGCAACGGGGGCGGAAGGGGTGAGCAGTTCTTC. The rearrangement joins TRBV6-1 to TRBJ2-1; D possibly uses TRBD1 or TRBD2 (6 bases each). V was shortened by 7 bases and J by 9 bases, with 16 bases between the two germline ends. The CDR3 sequence is 13 residues long. Per germline, CDR1 MNHNS and CDR2 SASEGT.

This clonotype was recorded at least ten times. The V gene is TRBV7-9, the J gene TRBJ1-6, with TRBD1 matching 9 bases. Germline V lookup: CDR1 SEHNR, CDR2 FQNEAQ (reference sequence). The length of the CDR3 is 16 residues. V lost 4 bases and J lost 8; bases outside the gene matches: 9. The CDR3 DNA reads TGTGCCAGCAGCTCCGCACAGGGGGCCAATCATTCACCCCTCCACTTT. Encoded protein: CASSSAQGANHSPLHF. Looking up the rest from reference TRBV7-9 and TRBJ1-6 gives the full variable domain: DTGVSQNPRHKITKRGQNVTFRCDPISEHNRLYWYRQTLGQGPEFLTYFQNEAQLEKSRLLSDRFSAERPKGSFSTLEIQRTEQGDSAMYLCASSSAQGANHSPLHFGNGTRLTVT.

The rearrangement joins TRBV7-2 to TRBJ1-5; the match to TRBD1 covers 7 bases. Germline lookup yields CDR1 SGHTA and CDR2 FQGNSA. This CDR3 comprises 13 residues. V trimming: 4 bases; J trimming: 7 bases; junction bases outside the gene matches: 4. The CDR3 DNA sequence: TGTGCCAGCAGCTCACAGGGGTTACAGCCCCAGCATTTT. Protein: CASSSQGLQPQHF.

There are a few counts of this clonotype. The chain joins TRBV9 to TRBJ2-1, with TRBD2 identical over 10 bases. Germline V lookup: CDR1 SGDLS, CDR2 YYNGEE. Trimming took 4 bases from V and 10 from J; bases not matched to a gene: 8. The length of the CDR3 is 14 residues. The CDR3 spells CASSTAGGPREQFF. DNA for the CDR3: TGTGCCAGCAGCACAGCGGGAGGGCCACGAGAGCAGTTCTTC.